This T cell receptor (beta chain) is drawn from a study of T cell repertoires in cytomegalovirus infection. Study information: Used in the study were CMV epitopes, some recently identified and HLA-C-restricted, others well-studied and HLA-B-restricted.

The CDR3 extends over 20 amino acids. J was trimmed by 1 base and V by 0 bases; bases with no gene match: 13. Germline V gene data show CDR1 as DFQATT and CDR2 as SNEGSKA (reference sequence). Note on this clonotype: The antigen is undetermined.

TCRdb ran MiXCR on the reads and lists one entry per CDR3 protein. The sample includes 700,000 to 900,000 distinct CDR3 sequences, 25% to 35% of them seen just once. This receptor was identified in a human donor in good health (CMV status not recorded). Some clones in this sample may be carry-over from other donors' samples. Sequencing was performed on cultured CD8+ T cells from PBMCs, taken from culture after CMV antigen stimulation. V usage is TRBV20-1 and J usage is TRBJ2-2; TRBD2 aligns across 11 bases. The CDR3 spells CSARDTPRLAGGRNTGELFF. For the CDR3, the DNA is TGCAGTGCTAGAGATACACCGAGGCTAGCGGGGGGCCGGAACACCGGGGAGCTGTTTTTT.